These T cell receptor beta chains were read from a single sample in a study of OX40 agonist ivuxolimab in advanced cancers. The assay was immunoSEQ multiplex PCR, and TCRdb's table has in-frame clones only and misses some. The data show over 40,000 clones, more than 65% seen once. Sequences were derived from CD4+ or CD8+ T cells sorted from blood, sampled in a trial of the OX40 agonist ivuxolimab. These receptors came from an adult with an advanced solid tumor such as melanoma, head and neck, liver or kidney cancer. Both conserved end residues are part of each CDR3. A D gene is named only where the DNA matches it firmly. Some rows mark clone size as missing; the rest say once, few, many or name a class of expanded clone.

J,V,D,size,CDR3,DNA
TRBJ2-4,TRBV7-9,NA,NA,CASSLEGSWGNIQYF,TGTGCCAGCAGCTTAGAGGGCTCCTGGGGAAACATTCAGTACTTC
TRBJ2-5,TRBV5-8,TRBD2,NA,CASSLLAGGFGKETQYF,TGTGCCAGCAGCTTACTAGCGGGGGGATTCGGAAAAGAGACCCAGTACTTC
TRBJ1-4,TRBV7-8,TRBD1,NA,CASSIRGDRAEKLFF,TGTGCCAGCAGCATTAGGGGGGACAGGGCTGAAAAACTGTTTTTT
TRBJ1-1,TRBV7-3,NA,NA,CASSTDRNTEAFF,TGTGCCAGCAGCACCGACAGGAACACTGAAGCTTTCTTT
TRBJ2-1,TRBV5-1,TRBD2,NA,CASSTGLAGGLIEQFF,TGCGCCAGCAGCACGGGACTAGCGGGGGGGCTTATTGAGCAGTTCTTC
TRBJ2-3,TRBV25-1,NA,NA,CASSRANAGTDTQYF,TGTGCCAGCAGTCGAGCGAATGCCGGCACAGATACGCAGTATTTT
TRBJ1-6,TRBV6-1,TRBD1,NA,CASSAGQGASYNSPLHF,TGTGCCAGCAGTGCCGGACAGGGAGCGTCCTATAATTCACCCCTCCACTTT
TRBJ1-6,TRBV11-2,NA,NA,CASSSQGNYNSPLHF,TGTGCCAGCAGCTCACAGGGTAACTATAATTCACCCCTCCACTTT
TRBJ1-5,TRBV4-2,NA,NA,CASSQDTRANGNQPQHF,TGTGCCAGCAGCCAAGATACCAGGGCAAATGGCAATCAGCCCCAGCATTTT
TRBJ1-1,TRBV2,NA,few,CARGHTEAFF,TGTGCCAGGGGACACACTGAAGCTTTCTTT
TRBJ1-1,TRBV19,TRBD1,NA,CASRPQGGTEAFF,TGTGCCAGTAGGCCTCAGGGGGGTACTGAAGCTTTCTTT
TRBJ2-6,TRBV29-1,NA,NA,CSVGRSQSGANVLTF,TGCAGCGTGGGACGGTCCCAGTCTGGGGCCAACGTCCTGACTTTC
TRBJ2-7,TRBV18,NA,NA,CASSPALRDPRHF,TGTGCCAGCTCTCCTGCCCTCCGGGACCCCCGGCACTTC
TRBJ2-7,TRBV10-3,TRBD1,once,CAISERYGQGSYEQYF,TGTGCCATCAGTGAGCGATATGGACAGGGTTCCTACGAGCAGTACTTC
TRBJ2-3,TRBV19,TRBD1,NA,CASSITRGQDTQYF,TGTGCCAGTAGTATCACCAGGGGGCAAGATACGCAGTATTTT
TRBJ2-3,TRBV5-1,NA,few,CASSLAGISTDTQYF,TGCGCCAGCAGCTTGGCGGGGATTAGCACAGATACGCAGTATTTT
TRBJ1-6,TRBV6-5,NA,NA,CASSSGDSPLHF,TGTGCCAGCAGTTCAGGGGATTCACCCCTCCACTTT
TRBJ2-5,TRBV7-9,TRBD1,NA,CASSRGTGPQETQYF,TGTGCCAGCAGCCGCGGGACAGGGCCACAAGAGACCCAGTACTTC
TRBJ1-1,TRBV5-6,NA,NA,CASSSGQRTEAFF,TGTGCCAGCAGCTCTGGACAGCGCACTGAAGCTTTCTTT
TRBJ2-5,TRBV18,NA,NA,CASAATSLKETQYF,TGTGCCAGCGCGGCGACTAGTTTAAAAGAGACCCAGTACTTC
TRBJ2-1,TRBV5-1,TRBD2,NA,CASSARTSGGSHEQFF,TGCGCCAGCAGCGCCAGGACTAGCGGGGGCAGCCATGAGCAGTTCTTC
TRBJ2-4,TRBV11-1,TRBD2,few,CASSPVTSGGKNIQYF,TGTGCCAGCAGCCCGGTGACTAGCGGGGGAAAAAACATTCAGTACTTC
TRBJ2-5,TRBV6-6,NA,NA,CASSPQGRVGETQYF,TGTGCCAGCAGTCCCCAGGGGAGGGTGGGAGAGACCCAGTACTTC
TRBJ1-6,TRBV7-2,NA,NA,CASSFPGTPLHF,TGTGCCAGCAGCTTCCCCGGGACACCCCTCCACTTT
TRBJ2-7,TRBV11-2,NA,NA,CASSFGGQSSYEQYF,TGTGCCAGCAGCTTTGGCGGTCAAAGCTCCTACGAGCAGTACTTC
TRBJ2-7,TRBV5-1,NA,NA,CASSQTGSSSYEQYF,TGCGCCAGCAGTCAAACAGGTAGTAGCTCCTACGAGCAGTACTTC
TRBJ1-5,TRBV7-2,NA,NA,CASSYPGGPQHF,TGTGCCAGCAGCTACCCTGGGGGGCCCCAGCATTTT
TRBJ2-3,TRBV10-2,TRBD2,NA,CASSEGTSGPDTQYF,TGCGCCAGCAGTGAGGGGACTAGCGGTCCGGATACGCAGTATTTT
TRBJ2-3,TRBV5-5,NA,NA,CASSFESTDTQYF,TGTGCCAGCAGCTTTGAGAGCACAGATACGCAGTATTTT
TRBJ2-2,TRBV28,NA,NA,CASSSTGEGTGELFF,TGTGCCAGCAGTTCGACAGGGGAGGGGACCGGGGAGCTGTTTTTT